The 22 T cell receptor beta chains below were found in one sample sequenced in a study of T cell repertoires in ileal Crohn's disease. Profiled with immunoSEQ multiplex PCR; TCRdb holds only in-frame clones, not every one. The data contain more than 11,000 clones, roughly four fifths of them singletons. Time point given: inflamed ileum from the surgical specimen. Sequencing was performed on ileal tissue. These receptors all stem from an adult with Crohn's disease.

The chain has TRBV9 and TRBJ2-5; D possibly corresponds to TRBD1 (5 bases). CDR1 is SGDLS, CDR2 YYNGEE, per germline. CDR3 size: 15 residues. Trimming stripped 3 bases from V and 1 base from J, with 13 bases between. CDR3 sequence: CASSALGQFQETQYF. The CDR3 DNA sequence: TGTGCCAGCAGCGCCCTCGGACAATTCCAAGAGACCCAGTACTTC.

This chain joins TRBV12-5 and TRBJ2-7; TRBD1 matches 7 bases. The trim removed 4 bases at V and 3 bases at J, leaving 15 bases unmatched. Germline assignment: CDR1 LGHNT and CDR2 FRNRAP. The CDR3 contains 17 residues. The CDR3 sequence is CASGSGQGTGAGYEQYF. In DNA, the CDR3 is TGTGCTAGTGGTTCCGGTCAGGGAACAGGGGCCGGCTACGAGCAGTACTTC.

The chain recombines TRBV2 with TRBJ2-3; 8 bases match TRBD1. The V segment lost 2 bases and the J segment 6 bases; nucleotides outside the gene matches: 10. Per germline, CDR1 SNHLY and CDR2 FYNNEI. The CDR3 spans 16 residues. The CDR3 DNA follows: TGTGCCAGCAGTGAAAGGACAGGGTTATCGCTCGATACGCAGTATTTT. Its translation is CASSERTGLSLDTQYF. The whole variable domain, filled in from reference TRBV2 and TRBJ2-3, reads EPEVTQTPSHQVTQMGQEVILRCVPISNHLYFYWYRQILGQKVEFLVSFYNNEISEKSEIFDDQFSVERPDGSNFTLKIRSTKLEDSAMYFCASSERTGLSLDTQYFGPGTRLTVL.

This clone was recorded once. CDR3 bases: TGTGCCATCCTGACAGGGGGAGGCAATCAGCCCCAGCATTTT. Translation: CAILTGGGNQPQHF. V is TRBV6-1 and J is TRBJ1-5; 9 nucleotides agree with TRBD1. The germline V gene encodes CDR1 MNHNS and CDR2 SASEGT. This CDR3 is built from 14 residues. With V trimmed by 10 bases and J by 2 bases, 6 bases remained unmatched.

V gene TRBV6-5 combines with J gene TRBJ1-3; TRBD1 matches 7 bases. This CDR3 has 14 amino acids. V gave up 5 bases and J gave up 9 bases; unmatched junction bases: 10. Per germline, CDR1 MNHEY and CDR2 SVGAGI. The CDR3 spells CASSPDRRIATIYF. CDR3 bases: TGTGCCAGCAGTCCGGACAGGCGTATTGCCACCATATATTTT.

This sequence joins TRBV5-1 and TRBJ1-1, with D uncertain. The V gene lost 1 base and the J gene lost 3 bases, with 16 bases spanning the gap. Germline CDR1 and CDR2: SGHRS and YFSETQ. The CDR3 has 16 residues. CDR3 sequence reads: CASSLSGGRVDTEAFF. CDR3 coding DNA: TGCGCCAGCAGCTTGTCGGGTGGGAGGGTCGACACTGAAGCTTTCTTT.

This chain joins TRBV27 and TRBJ2-1, with TRBD2 matching 14 bases. V dropped 0 bases and J dropped 6; count of bases not matched to a gene: 4. This CDR3 spans 17 amino acids. Germline V CDR1 and CDR2: MNHEY, SMNVEV (reference sequence). CDR3 loop: CASSLSLGTSGGNEQFF. CDR3 DNA sequence: TGTGCCAGCAGTTTATCGTTGGGGACTAGCGGGGGCAATGAGCAGTTCTTC.

This chain joins TRBV5-4 and TRBJ2-6; 8 nucleotides align to TRBD1. Germline V lookup: CDR1 SGHNT, CDR2 YYREEE (reference sequence). CDR3 length: 18 amino acids. V lost 3 bases, J lost 0 bases, and 8 bases stayed unmatched. CDR3 sequence (DNA): TGTGCCAGCAGCTCCCGACAGGGGCTTCTCTCTGGGGCCAACGTCCTGACTTTC. Protein product: CASSSRQGLLSGANVLTF.

The genes are TRBV14 and TRBJ2-1; D unresolved. Germline V lookup: CDR1 SGHDN, CDR2 FVKESK. The CDR3 extends over 13 amino acids. V shed 0 bases and J shed 5 bases, with 5 bases lying between them. The CDR3 nucleotides are TGTGCCAGCAGCCAAGATCATAACAATGAGCAGTTCTTC. Translated: CASSQDHNNEQFF.

In this sample, this clone turned up a few times. The V call is TRBV2, the J call TRBJ2-7; D call uncertain. V dropped 5 bases and J dropped 2 bases, with 10 bases sitting between them. In germline, CDR1 is SNHLY, CDR2 FYNNEI. This CDR3 comprises 13 residues. The DNA for the CDR3 is TGTGCCAGCAGTTTAAGCAATACCTACGAGCAGTACTTC. Residues: CASSLSNTYEQYF.

This rearrangement joins TRBV6-6 to TRBJ2-3; 9 bases are a match to TRBD2. Germline trimming cut 2 bases from V and 4 bases from J; bases unmatched to any gene: 4. Germline CDR1 reads MNHNY; CDR2 reads SVGAGI (reference sequence). There are 15 residues in the CDR3. The CDR3 bases are TGTGCCAGCAGTTACGTGCGCGGGGGGGCAGATACGCAGTATTTT. Residues: CASSYVRGGADTQYF.

The rearrangement links TRBV4-1 to TRBJ2-2, with a tentative D call TRBD1 (6 bases). CDR3 length: 16 amino acids. Per the germline V gene, CDR1 is MGHRA and CDR2 is YSYEKL. V gave up 3 bases and J gave up 7 bases, with 18 bases separating them. This CDR3 is CASSHVDYRAGGELFF. The CDR3, as DNA: TGCGCCAGCAGCCACGTAGACTACAGGGCGGGCGGGGAGCTGTTTTTT.

The rearrangement joins TRBV6-1 to TRBJ2-2, with D uncertain. Looked up from germline, CDR1 is MNHNS and CDR2 is SASEGT. The ends were cut back, 3 bases at V and 3 bases at J, with 8 bases in the middle. The CDR3 runs to 14 residues. Here the CDR3 reads CASSESGDTGELFF. The DNA for the CDR3 is TGTGCCAGCAGTGAGTCCGGCGACACCGGGGAGCTGTTTTTT.

V gene TRBV2 combines with J gene TRBJ1-5; D is uncertain. V lost 3 bases and J lost 9, with 6 bases in between. Germline V CDR1 and CDR2: SNHLY, FYNNEI. CDR3 size: 11 residues. The CDR3 here is CASSDPGPQHF. The CDR3 nucleotides read TGTGCCAGCAGTGACCCGGGGCCCCAGCATTTT.

The chain has TRBV7-2 and TRBJ1-1; D uncertain. CDR3 size: 15 residues. Germline CDR1 and CDR2: SGHTA and FQGNSA. Trimming left V 4 bases short and J 3 bases short, with 15 bases between. The CDR3 nucleotides are TGTGCCAGCAGCTGGTGGACTGATCGGGACACTGAAGCTTTCTTT. Its protein product is CASSWWTDRDTEAFF.

This clone has only a few counts. This sample also contains other DNA sequences that code for the same CDR3. The CDR3 DNA follows: TGTGCCAGCAGCCAAGATCCCGGGCAGGGGGACACTGAAGCTTTCTTT. This sequence encodes CASSQDPGQGDTEAFF. The chain couples TRBV4-2 to TRBJ1-1, with 7 bases identical to TRBD1. Unmatched junction bases numbered 7, after V lost 0 bases and J lost 3 bases. CDR3 length equals 16 residues. CDR1 and CDR2 from the germline V gene are LGHNA and YNFKEQ.

The J gene is TRBJ1-2, the V gene TRBV5-1; 10 bases agree with TRBD1. Trimming cost V 4 bases and J 3 bases; bases outside gene matches: 9. Germline V gene data show CDR1 as SGHRS and CDR2 as YFSETQ. This CDR3 comprises 16 residues. CDR3 DNA sequence: TGCGCCAGCAGCCCAACCGGGACAGGGGTCGACTATGGCTACACCTTC. Encoded protein: CASSPTGTGVDYGYTF.

The chain couples TRBV29-1 to TRBJ2-7, with 12 bases aligning to TRBD2. The CDR3 has 14 amino acids. In germline, CDR1 is SQVTM, CDR2 ANQGSEA. V lost 6 bases, J lost 3 bases, and 6 bases stayed unmatched. CDR3 DNA: TGCAGCGTCCACACACTAGCGGGGGGCTACGAGCAGTACTTC. Encoded protein: CSVHTLAGGYEQYF.

This clone has just a few counts. The chain uses TRBV9 and TRBJ1-2; 9 bases are shared with TRBD1. The CDR3 extends over 15 amino acids. From germline, CDR1 is SGDLS and CDR2 YYNGEE. V shed 4 bases, J shed 1 base, and the junction held 5 bases outside the gene matches. CDR3 in amino acids: CASSPRTGDNYGYTF. In DNA, the CDR3 is TGTGCCAGCAGCCCCCGGACAGGGGATAACTATGGCTACACCTTC.

This sequence joins TRBV14 and TRBJ1-5, with D perhaps TRBD1 (5 bases). Germline lookup yields CDR1 SGHDN and CDR2 FVKESK. This CDR3 has 13 amino acids. With 0 bases removed from V and 7 bases from J, the gap between germline ends came to 7 bases. CDR3 protein: CASSQDEGQPQHF. The CDR3 DNA sequence: TGTGCCAGCAGCCAAGATGAGGGGCAGCCCCAGCATTTT.

The chain carries TRBV30 and TRBJ2-7; 7 bases line up with TRBD2. Germline lookup yields CDR1 GTSNPN and CDR2 SVGIG (reference sequence). The trim removed 0 bases at V and 6 bases at J, leaving 5 bases unmatched. The CDR3 is made up of 13 amino acids. The CDR3 spells CAWSVGGLGEQYF. In nucleotides, the CDR3 is TGTGCCTGGAGTGTCGGGGGGTTGGGCGAGCAGTACTTC.

This chain connects TRBV5-1 to TRBJ1-5; the match to TRBD1 covers 7 bases. This CDR3 contains 14 residues. The V segment lost 4 bases and the J segment 8 bases; nucleotides outside the gene matches: 9. The germline CDR1 and CDR2 sequences are SGHRS and YFSETQ. The DNA for the CDR3 is TGCGCCAGCAGCCCGGACAGGCCGGGGGAGCCCCAGCATTTT. Residues: CASSPDRPGEPQHF.